This T cell receptor (beta chain) is from a study of cytomegalovirus exposure and HLA in healthy donors. It was with 60 Vbeta and 13 Jbeta primers that the PCR ran. Original data processing: In a later analysis, around 10 million of approximately 86 million unique beta chains occurred in at least two donors. TCRdb's copy holds only in-frame clones and misses some; the assay was immunoSEQ multiplex PCR. V and J calls plus clone size are reproduced from that table; the DNA served to infer D and trimming. The data show over 100,000 clones, with roughly three quarters seen just once and 1.3% held by the top ten. This CDR3 spans 14 amino acids. V was cut by 6 bases and J by 7 bases, with 15 bases left in between. Germline V gives CDR1 MRHNA, CDR2 SNTAGT.

This sequence joins TRBV6-4 and TRBJ2-2; D is perhaps TRBD2 (5 bases). The sequence was collected from a woman between 40 and 50 years old in good health and CMV-seronegative. The sequencing input was PBMCs. CDR3 coding DNA: TGTGCCAGCAGCCCAAATAGCGCAGTCGGGGAGCTGTTTTTT. Its translation is CASSPNSAVGELFF.